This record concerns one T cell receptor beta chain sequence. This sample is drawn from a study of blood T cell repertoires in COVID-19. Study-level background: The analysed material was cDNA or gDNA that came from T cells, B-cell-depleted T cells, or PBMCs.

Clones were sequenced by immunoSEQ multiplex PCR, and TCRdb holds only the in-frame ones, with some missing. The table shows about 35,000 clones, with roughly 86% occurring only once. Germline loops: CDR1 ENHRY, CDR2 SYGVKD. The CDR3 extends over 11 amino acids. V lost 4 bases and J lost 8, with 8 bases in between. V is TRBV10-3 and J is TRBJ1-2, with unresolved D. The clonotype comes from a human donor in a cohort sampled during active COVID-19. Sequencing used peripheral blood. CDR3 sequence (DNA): TGTGCCATCAGTGGACTCGGAGGCTACACCTTC. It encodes CAISGLGGYTF.